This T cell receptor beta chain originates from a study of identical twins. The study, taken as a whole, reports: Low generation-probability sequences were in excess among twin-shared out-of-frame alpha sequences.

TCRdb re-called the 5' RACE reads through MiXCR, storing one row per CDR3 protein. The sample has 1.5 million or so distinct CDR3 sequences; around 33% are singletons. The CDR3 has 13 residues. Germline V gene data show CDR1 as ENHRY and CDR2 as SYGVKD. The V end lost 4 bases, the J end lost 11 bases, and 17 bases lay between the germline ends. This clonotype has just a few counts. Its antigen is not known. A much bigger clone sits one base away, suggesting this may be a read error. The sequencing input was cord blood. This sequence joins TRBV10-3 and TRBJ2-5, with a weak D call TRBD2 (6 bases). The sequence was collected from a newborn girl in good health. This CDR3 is CAISGTTYNEQYF. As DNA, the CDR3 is TGTGCCATCAGTGGGACTACCTACAATGAGCAGTACTTC.